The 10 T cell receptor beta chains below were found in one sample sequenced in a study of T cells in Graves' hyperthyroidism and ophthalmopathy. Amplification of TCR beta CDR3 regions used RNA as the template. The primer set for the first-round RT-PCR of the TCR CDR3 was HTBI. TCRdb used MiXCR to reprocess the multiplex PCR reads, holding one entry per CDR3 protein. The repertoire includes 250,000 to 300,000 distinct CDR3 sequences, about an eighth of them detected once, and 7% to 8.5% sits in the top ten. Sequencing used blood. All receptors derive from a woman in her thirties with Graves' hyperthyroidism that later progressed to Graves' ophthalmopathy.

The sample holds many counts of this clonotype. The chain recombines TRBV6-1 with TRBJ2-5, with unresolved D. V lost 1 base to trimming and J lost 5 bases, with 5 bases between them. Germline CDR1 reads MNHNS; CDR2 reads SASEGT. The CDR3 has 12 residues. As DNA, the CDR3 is TGTGCCAGCAGTGAAGATGGGGAGACCCAGTACTTC. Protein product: CASSEDGETQYF.

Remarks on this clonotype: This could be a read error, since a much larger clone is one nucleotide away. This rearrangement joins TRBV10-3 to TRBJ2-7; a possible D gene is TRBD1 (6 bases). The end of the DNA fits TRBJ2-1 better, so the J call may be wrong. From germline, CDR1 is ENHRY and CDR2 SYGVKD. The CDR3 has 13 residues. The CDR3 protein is CAISKDSYYEQFF. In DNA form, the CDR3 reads TGTGCCATCAGTAAGGACAGTTACTACGAGCAGTTCTTC.

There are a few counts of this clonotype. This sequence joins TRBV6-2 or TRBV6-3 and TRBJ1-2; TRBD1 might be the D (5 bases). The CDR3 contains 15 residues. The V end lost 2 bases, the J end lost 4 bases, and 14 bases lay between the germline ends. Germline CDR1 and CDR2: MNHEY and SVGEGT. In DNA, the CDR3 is TGTGCCAGCAGTTACCTTCCGAGGGGAGGCTATGGCTACACCTTC. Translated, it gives CASSYLPRGGYGYTF.

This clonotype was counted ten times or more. This CDR3 reads CASSQGPILNTEAFF. The CDR3 DNA reads TGTGCCAGCAGTCAGGGACCGATACTAAACACTGAAGCTTTCTTT. The rearrangement uses TRBV6-1 and TRBJ1-1, with D perhaps TRBD1 (5 bases). V was pared by 5 bases and J by 2 bases, with 15 bases between. The CDR3 is made up of 15 amino acids. The germline CDR1 and CDR2 sequences are MNHNS and SASEGT.

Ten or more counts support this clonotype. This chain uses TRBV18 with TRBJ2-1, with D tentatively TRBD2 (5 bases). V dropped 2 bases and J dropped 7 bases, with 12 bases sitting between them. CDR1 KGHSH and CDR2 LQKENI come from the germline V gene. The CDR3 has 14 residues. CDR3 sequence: CASSPMEVTNEQFF. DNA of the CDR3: TGTGCCAGCTCACCAATGGAGGTGACTAATGAGCAGTTCTTC.

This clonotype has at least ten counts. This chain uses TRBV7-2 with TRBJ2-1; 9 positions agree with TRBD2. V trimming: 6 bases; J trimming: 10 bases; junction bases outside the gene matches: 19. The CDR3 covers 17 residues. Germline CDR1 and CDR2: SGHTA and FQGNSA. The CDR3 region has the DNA TGTGCCAGCAGTTCTTGGGCTTCGGGGCTAGCGGGATTCGAGCAGTTCTTC. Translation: CASSSWASGLAGFEQFF. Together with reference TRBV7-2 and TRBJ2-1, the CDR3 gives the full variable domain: GAGVSQSPSNKVTEKGKDVELRCDPISGHTALYWYRQSLGQGLEFLIYFQGNSAPDKSGLPSDRFSAERTGGSVSTLTIQRTQQEDSAVYLCASSSWASGLAGFEQFFGPGTRLTVL.

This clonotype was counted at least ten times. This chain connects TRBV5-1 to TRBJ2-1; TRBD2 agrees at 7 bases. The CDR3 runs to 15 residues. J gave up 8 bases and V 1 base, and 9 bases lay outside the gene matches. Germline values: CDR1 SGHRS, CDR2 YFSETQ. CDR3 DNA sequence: TGCGCCAGCAGCTTGAGTGTGGGAGGGCCCGATGAGCAGTTCTTC. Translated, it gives CASSLSVGGPDEQFF.

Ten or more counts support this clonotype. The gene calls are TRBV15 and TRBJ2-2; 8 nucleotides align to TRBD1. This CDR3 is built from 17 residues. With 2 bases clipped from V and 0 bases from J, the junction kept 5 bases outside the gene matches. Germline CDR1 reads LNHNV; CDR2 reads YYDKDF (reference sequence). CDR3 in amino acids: CATSRRGQGSNTGELFF. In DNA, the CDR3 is TGTGCCACCAGCAGAAGAGGACAGGGATCGAACACCGGGGAGCTGTTTTTT.

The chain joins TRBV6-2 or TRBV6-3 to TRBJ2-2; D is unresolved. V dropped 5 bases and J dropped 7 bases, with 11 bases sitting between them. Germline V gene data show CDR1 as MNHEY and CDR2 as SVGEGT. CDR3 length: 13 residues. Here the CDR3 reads CASSNNPVGELFF. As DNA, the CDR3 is TGTGCCAGCAGTAATAACCCTGTCGGGGAGCTGTTTTTT.

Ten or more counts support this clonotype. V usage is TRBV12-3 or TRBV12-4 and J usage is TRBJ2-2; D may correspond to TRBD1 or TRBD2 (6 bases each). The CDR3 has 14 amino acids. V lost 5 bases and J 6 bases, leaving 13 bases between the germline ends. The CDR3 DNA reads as TGTGCCAGCAGTCACGATGGGGGGCCCGGGGAGCTGTTTTTT. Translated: CASSHDGGPGELFF.